The 22 T cell receptor beta chains presented below share a single source sample, sequenced in a study of cytomegalovirus exposure and HLA in healthy donors. TCRdb keeps only in-frame clones here, not all; method: immunoSEQ multiplex PCR. The table records 120,000 to 150,000 clones, around 90% of them present only once. The sequenced material came from PBMCs. These receptors originate from a young man in good health and CMV-seropositive.

The chain joins TRBV7-8 to TRBJ1-2; a weak D match, TRBD1 (6 bases). The CDR3 has 14 amino acids. CDR1 and CDR2 from the germline V gene are SGHVS and FQNEAQ. Trimming cost V 5 bases and J 5 bases, with 15 bases left between them. CDR3 coding DNA: TGTGCCAGCAGCCTTACGACAGGCCTTTATGGCTACACCTTC. Amino acids: CASSLTTGLYGYTF.

This chain links TRBV4-1 with TRBJ2-7; 10 nucleotides match TRBD2. V trimming: 4 bases; J trimming: 7 bases; junction bases outside the gene matches: 10. This CDR3 contains 15 residues. The germline gives CDR1 MGHRA, CDR2 YSYEKL. This CDR3 is CASSPRAGGPREQYF. CDR3 nucleotides: TGCGCCAGCAGCCCTCGAGCGGGAGGGCCGAGGGAGCAGTACTTC.

The chain links TRBV10-1 to TRBJ1-1; D is ambiguous. V gave up 5 bases and J gave up 1 base, with 8 bases separating them. Per the germline V gene, CDR1 is WNHNN and CDR2 is SYGVQD (reference sequence). The CDR3 extends over 13 amino acids. The CDR3 loop is CASSLDGNTEAFF. The CDR3 DNA reads TGCGCCAGCAGTCTAGACGGGAACACTGAAGCTTTCTTT.

The V and J genes are TRBV11-1 and TRBJ1-1; TRBD1 matches at 8 bases. This CDR3 spans 13 amino acids. The V and J ends lost 5 bases and 7 bases, in that order; junction bases with no gene match: 6. Germline-derived CDR1 and CDR2 are SGHAT and FQDESV (reference sequence). The chain's CDR3 is CASSQGTGIEAFF. The CDR3 DNA reads TGTGCCAGCAGCCAAGGGACAGGCATTGAAGCTTTCTTT.

The chain joins TRBV7-2 to TRBJ2-7; TRBD1 might be the D (5 bases). Germline CDR1 and CDR2: SGHTA and FQGNSA. This CDR3 comprises 14 residues. V dropped 1 base and J dropped 3 bases, with 10 bases sitting between them. This chain's CDR3 is CASSLDPGIYEQYF. CDR3 sequence (DNA): TGTGCCAGCAGCTTAGATCCAGGGATCTACGAGCAGTACTTC.

The chain carries TRBV28 and TRBJ1-5; weak D call: TRBD1 (6 bases). Per the germline V gene, CDR1 is MDHEN and CDR2 is SYDVKM. V was trimmed by 7 bases and J by 7 bases, leaving 17 bases between them. The CDR3 consists of 14 residues. This CDR3 reads CASKRQANRQPQHF. CDR3 nucleotide sequence: TGTGCCAGCAAAAGACAGGCCAATCGACAGCCCCAGCATTTT. Full variable domain (missing parts from reference TRBV28 and TRBJ1-5): DVKVTQSSRYLVKRTGEKVFLECVQDMDHENMFWYRQDPGLGLRLIYFSYDVKMKEKGDIPEGYSVSREKKERFSLILESASTNQTSMYLCASKRQANRQPQHFGDGTRLSIL.

This clone was recorded once. The chain has TRBV6-5 and TRBJ2-1, with a tentative D call TRBD2 (6 bases). The V end was cut by 5 bases, the J end by 7 bases, with 15 bases between. The length of the CDR3 is 14 residues. CDR1 and CDR2 from the germline V gene are MNHEY and SVGAGI. The CDR3 reads CASSLLRGENEQFF. Written as DNA, the CDR3 is TGTGCCAGCAGTCTCCTCCGCGGGGAAAATGAGCAGTTCTTC.

The chain has TRBV19 and TRBJ1-4; the match to TRBD1 covers 12 bases. Trimming at V came to 4 bases and at J to 0 bases, leaving 12 bases not matched to a gene. The V gene's germline CDR1 is LNHDA and CDR2 SQIVND (reference sequence). The CDR3 is made up of 20 amino acids. For the CDR3, the DNA is TGTGCCAGTAGTAAACCGGGGGACAGGGGGCTCTATGCAACTAATGAAAAACTGTTTTTT. Encoded protein: CASSKPGDRGLYATNEKLFF. Filled out from reference TRBV19 and TRBJ1-4, the complete variable domain reads DGGITQSPKYLFRKEGQNVTLSCEQNLNHDAMYWYRQDPGQGLRLIYYSQIVNDFQKGDIAEGYSVSREKKESFPLTVTSAQKNPTAFYLCASSKPGDRGLYATNEKLFFGSGTQLSVL.

V is TRBV5-1 and J is TRBJ2-4, with a possible D match to TRBD2 (6 bases). The germline V gene has CDR1 SGHRS and CDR2 YFSETQ. Trimming pared 7 bases from V and 1 base from J, leaving 6 bases between. The CDR3 is 12 amino acids. The CDR3 is CASLAAKNIQYF. CDR3 sequence (DNA): TGCGCCAGCCTAGCGGCCAAAAACATTCAGTACTTC.

The chain couples TRBV5-4 to TRBJ1-2; D is undetermined. The CDR3 extends over 14 amino acids. The V and J ends lost 3 bases and 0 bases respectively, with 9 bases between them. The germline CDR1 and CDR2 sequences are SGHNT and YYREEE (reference sequence). Here the CDR3 DNA reads TGTGCCAGCAGCTGGAGAGCTACTAACTATGGCTACACCTTC. Encoded protein: CASSWRATNYGYTF.

The rearrangement joins TRBV6-1 to TRBJ2-7, with D perhaps matching TRBD2 (6 bases). V was shortened by 1 base and J by 4 bases, with 14 bases between the two germline ends. CDR1 MNHNS and CDR2 SASEGT come from the germline V gene. CDR3 size: 15 residues. This CDR3 reads CASSEDPSALYEQYF. The CDR3 region has the DNA TGTGCCAGCAGTGAAGACCCTAGCGCCCTGTACGAGCAGTACTTC.

In DNA form, the CDR3 reads TGCGCCAGCAGCCGCCGACAGGGGAATTCACCCCTCCACTTT. Translating it yields CASSRRQGNSPLHF. This chain joins TRBV5-1 and TRBJ1-6; the match to TRBD1 covers 8 bases. CDR3 length equals 14 residues. With 4 bases clipped from V and 7 bases from J, the junction kept 4 bases outside the gene matches. CDR1 SGHRS and CDR2 YFSETQ come from the germline V gene.

J is TRBJ1-1 and V is TRBV9; D gene ambiguous. The CDR3 has 14 amino acids. Between the trimmed V and J ends, which lost 5 bases and 4 bases, there was a span of 15 bases. From germline, CDR1 is SGDLS and CDR2 YYNGEE. The CDR3 DNA is TGTGCCAGCAGTGAGAGGCTGGTGGGCACTGAAGCTTTCTTT. It yields the protein CASSERLVGTEAFF.

CDR3 amino acids: CASSLVLAIGYTF. In DNA, the CDR3 is TGTGCCAGCAGCTTAGTACTTGCGATTGGCTACACCTTC. The rearrangement links TRBV11-2 to TRBJ1-2; D not resolved. This CDR3 comprises 13 residues. The V gene lost 1 base and the J gene lost 7 bases, with 10 bases spanning the gap. Germline V lookup: CDR1 SGHAT, CDR2 FQNNGV.

The chain recombines TRBV27 with TRBJ1-5, with D perhaps TRBD1 (6 bases). In germline, CDR1 is MNHEY, CDR2 SMNVEV (reference sequence). The CDR3 extends over 14 amino acids. V was pared by 0 bases and J by 7 bases, with 10 bases between. The CDR3 bases are TGTGCCAGCAGTTTATCGGGGGCCAAGCAGCCCCAGCATTTT. Encoded protein: CASSLSGAKQPQHF.

The J gene is TRBJ1-4, the V gene TRBV6-6; D possibly corresponds to TRBD1 (6 bases). The CDR3 has 15 amino acids. V lost 6 bases and J lost 0, with 11 bases in between. CDR1 is MNHNY, CDR2 SVGAGI, per germline (reference sequence). The CDR3 coding sequence is TGTGCCAGCAGACAGGACAGTTCAACTAATGAAAAACTGTTTTTT. Residues: CASRQDSSTNEKLFF.

The CDR3 loop reads CAWTPGTSNYGYTF. CDR3 nucleotides: TGTGCCTGGACCCCCGGGACATCTAACTATGGCTACACCTTC. The V call is TRBV30, the J call TRBJ1-2, with a tentative D call TRBD1 (6 bases). The germline CDR1 and CDR2 sequences are GTSNPN and SVGIG (reference sequence). V dropped 4 bases and J dropped 0 bases, with 12 bases sitting between them. The CDR3 has 14 residues.

The gene calls are TRBV7-9 and TRBJ1-1, with D possibly matching TRBD1 (5 bases). Trimming took off 5 bases at V and 1 base at J, with 11 bases between the two ends. The length of the CDR3 is 14 residues. CDR1 is SEHNR and CDR2 is FQNEAQ in the germline V gene (reference sequence). The CDR3 DNA reads as TGTGCCAGCAGCCAGGGTGAGTCGAACACTGAAGCTTTCTTT. Its protein is CASSQGESNTEAFF.

This clone was observed once. V and J are TRBV30 and TRBJ2-1, with TRBD2 matching 11 bases. With 1 base clipped from V and 7 bases from J, the junction kept 6 bases outside the gene matches. CDR3 length: 15 amino acids. Looked up from germline, CDR1 is GTSNPN and CDR2 is SVGIG (reference sequence). The chain's CDR3 is CAWSALAGDGNEQFF. CDR3 sequence (DNA): TGTGCCTGGAGTGCACTAGCGGGAGATGGGAATGAGCAGTTCTTC. Complete variable domain (other parts from reference TRBV30 and TRBJ2-1): SQTIHQWPATLVQPVGSPLSLECTVEGTSNPNLYWYRQAAGRGLQLLFYSVGIGQISSEVPQNLSASRPQDRQFILSSKKLLLSDSGFYLCAWSALAGDGNEQFFGPGTRLTVL.

The chain is built from TRBV27 and TRBJ2-1, with 7 bases aligning to TRBD2. The length of the CDR3 is 16 residues. Germline V lookup: CDR1 MNHEY, CDR2 SMNVEV (reference sequence). After removal of 7 bases from V and 6 bases from J, the junction contained 15 bases not matched to a gene. CDR3: CASTPYWASGGNEQFF. The CDR3 coding sequence is TGTGCCAGCACCCCCTATTGGGCTTCGGGGGGCAATGAGCAGTTCTTC.

The chain recombines TRBV25-1 with TRBJ2-1; the D is unclear. V gave up 6 bases and J gave up 0 bases, with 15 bases separating them. Looked up from germline, CDR1 is MGHDK and CDR2 is SYGVNS. This CDR3 is 16 amino acids long. CDR3 in DNA: TGTGCCAGCAGCCCCCTCGACTCGAGCTCCTACAATGAGCAGTTCTTC. It specifies CASSPLDSSSYNEQFF.

The CDR3 spells CASSLIGATGSSYEQYF. CDR3 DNA: TGCGCCAGCAGCTTGATCGGGGCTACAGGGAGTTCCTACGAGCAGTACTTC. V and J are TRBV5-1 and TRBJ2-7, with D tentatively TRBD1 (6 bases). The V and J ends lost 1 base and 1 base respectively, with 18 bases between them. CDR3 length: 17 residues. Germline V gene sequence: CDR1 SGHRS, CDR2 YFSETQ.